This entry is about one T cell receptor (beta chain). The target antigen is unknown. This sample stems from a study of cytomegalovirus exposure and HLA in healthy donors. Across the study: The study's early data release held about 85 million unique TCRs from HLA-typed donors.

The germline CDR1 and CDR2 sequences are MNHEY and SVGAGI. This CDR3 region has 15 residues. J lost 1 base, V lost 5 bases, and 2 bases had no gene match. General study findings and limits: HLA restriction was apparent for most CMV-associated TCR beta chains in a later analysis.

PCR used 60 Vbeta primers and 13 Jbeta primers. In the source study's methods: Per a later analysis, the number of unique TCR beta chains was some 80 million, of which 8.5 million to 11 million were shared. Measured with immunoSEQ multiplex PCR; TCRdb has only the in-frame clones, and not every one. That table supplies the V and J calls and clone size; D and trimming were determined from the DNA. Among some 120,000 clones listed, about 76% were seen once. The source material was PBMCs. This receptor was taken from a woman in her 30s in good health and CMV-seronegative. The chain links TRBV6-5 to TRBJ2-3; 11 nucleotides agree with TRBD2. The CDR3 is CASSQGLAGTDTQYF. The CDR3 nucleotides are TGTGCCAGCAGTCAGGGACTAGCGGGCACAGATACGCAGTATTTT.